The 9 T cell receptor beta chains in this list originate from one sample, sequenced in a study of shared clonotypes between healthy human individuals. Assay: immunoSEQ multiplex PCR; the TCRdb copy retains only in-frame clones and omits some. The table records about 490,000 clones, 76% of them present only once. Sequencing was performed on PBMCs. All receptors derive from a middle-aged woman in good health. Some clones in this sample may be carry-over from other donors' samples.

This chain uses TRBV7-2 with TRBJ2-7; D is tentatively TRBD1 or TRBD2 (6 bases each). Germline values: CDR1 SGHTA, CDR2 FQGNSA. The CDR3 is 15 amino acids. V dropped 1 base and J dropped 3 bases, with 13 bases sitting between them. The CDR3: CASSLEDGGGYEQYF. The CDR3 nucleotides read TGTGCCAGCAGCTTAGAAGACGGGGGCGGCTACGAGCAGTACTTC.

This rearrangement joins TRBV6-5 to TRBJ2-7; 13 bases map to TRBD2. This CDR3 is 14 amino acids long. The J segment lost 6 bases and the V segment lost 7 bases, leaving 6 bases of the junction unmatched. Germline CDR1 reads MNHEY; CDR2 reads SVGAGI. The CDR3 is CASTRLAGGGEQYF. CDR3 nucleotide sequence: TGTGCCAGCACTCGACTAGCGGGAGGAGGCGAGCAGTACTTC.

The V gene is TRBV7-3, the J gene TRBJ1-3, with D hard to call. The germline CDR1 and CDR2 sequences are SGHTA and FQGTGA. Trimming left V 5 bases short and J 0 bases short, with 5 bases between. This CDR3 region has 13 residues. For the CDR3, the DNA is TGTGCCAGCAGCCCCTCCTCTGGAAACACCATATATTTT. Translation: CASSPSSGNTIYF.

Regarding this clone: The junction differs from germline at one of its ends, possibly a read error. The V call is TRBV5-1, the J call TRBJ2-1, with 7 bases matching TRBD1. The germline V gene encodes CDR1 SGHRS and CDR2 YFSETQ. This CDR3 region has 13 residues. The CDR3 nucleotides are TGCGCCAGCGGCTTGACAGGGACCAATGAGCAGTTCTTC. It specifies CASGLTGTNEQFF.

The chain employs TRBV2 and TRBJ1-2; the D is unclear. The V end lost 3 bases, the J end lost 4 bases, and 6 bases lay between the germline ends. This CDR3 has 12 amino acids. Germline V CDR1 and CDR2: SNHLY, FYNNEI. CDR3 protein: CASSERSYGYTF. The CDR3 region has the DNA TGTGCCAGCAGTGAGAGAAGCTATGGCTACACCTTC.

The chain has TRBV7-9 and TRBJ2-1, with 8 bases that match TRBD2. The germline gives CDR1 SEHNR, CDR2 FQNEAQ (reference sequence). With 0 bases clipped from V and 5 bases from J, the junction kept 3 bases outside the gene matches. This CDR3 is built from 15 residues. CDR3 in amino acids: CASSLAGTRHNEQFF. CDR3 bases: TGTGCCAGCAGCTTAGCAGGGACTAGGCACAATGAGCAGTTCTTC.

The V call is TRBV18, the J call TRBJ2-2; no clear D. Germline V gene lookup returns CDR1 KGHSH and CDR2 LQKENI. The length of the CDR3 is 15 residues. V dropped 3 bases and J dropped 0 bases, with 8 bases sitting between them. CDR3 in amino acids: CASSPDIANTGELFF. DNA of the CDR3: TGTGCCAGCTCACCTGACATCGCGAACACCGGGGAGCTGTTTTTT.

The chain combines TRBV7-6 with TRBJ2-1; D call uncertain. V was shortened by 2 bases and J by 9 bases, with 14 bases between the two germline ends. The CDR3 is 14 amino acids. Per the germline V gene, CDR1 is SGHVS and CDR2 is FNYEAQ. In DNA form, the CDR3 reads TGTGCCAGCAGCTTAAGTGGCCTTGTTGGTGAGCAGTTCTTC. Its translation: CASSLSGLVGEQFF.

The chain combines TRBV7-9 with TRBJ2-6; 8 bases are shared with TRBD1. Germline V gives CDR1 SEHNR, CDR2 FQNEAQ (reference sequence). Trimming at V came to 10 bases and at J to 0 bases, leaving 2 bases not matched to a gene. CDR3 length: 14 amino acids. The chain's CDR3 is CAMDRDSGANVLTF. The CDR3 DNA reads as TGTGCCATGGACAGGGACTCTGGGGCCAACGTCCTGACTTTC.